These 18 T cell receptor beta chains share one sample of origin, sequenced in a study of spatial heterogeneity in lung cancer. Stated time point: sample taken at primary tumor resection. TCRdb re-derived calls from the 5' RACE reads in MiXCR, one entry per CDR3 protein. The sample shows tens of thousands of distinct CDR3 sequences, about 5.2% of them seen only once. Sample: PBMCs, taken at surgery. These receptors all stem from a female donor with early-stage non-small cell lung cancer.

This clonotype was observed a handful of times. The chain has TRBV2 and TRBJ2-5; D is undetermined. V lost 6 bases and J lost 5, with 13 bases in between. The CDR3 has 13 residues. In germline, CDR1 is SNHLY, CDR2 FYNNEI. CDR3: CASSDLLSETQYF. In DNA, the CDR3 is TGTGCCAGCAGCGACCTTTTGAGCGAGACCCAGTACTTC.

J is TRBJ1-1 and V is TRBV7-2; D uncertain. The CDR3 totals 12 residues. Trimming removed 6 bases at V and 2 bases at J, with 7 bases between. Germline CDR1 SGHTA, CDR2 FQGNSA. The CDR3 here is CASRKTNTEAFF. The DNA for the CDR3 is TGTGCCAGCAGGAAGACCAACACTGAAGCTTTCTTT.

Remarks on this clonotype: This may be a read error: a much more frequent sequence differs by one nucleotide. This chain connects TRBV7-2 to TRBJ2-2, with D tentatively TRBD2 (6 bases). This CDR3 has 16 amino acids. Germline V gives CDR1 SGHTA, CDR2 FQGNSA. Trimming took 7 bases from V and 6 from J, leaving 21 bases between them. CDR3 in amino acids: CTSTKSWGSGPGELFF. CDR3 DNA: TGTACCAGCACTAAATCGTGGGGTAGCGGTCCCGGGGAGCTGTTTTTT.

The sample holds many counts of this clonotype. This chain links TRBV27 with TRBJ1-2; D gene uncertain. This CDR3 spans 12 amino acids. Germline CDR1 and CDR2: MNHEY and SMNVEV (reference sequence). The ends were cut back, 0 bases at V and 4 bases at J, with 3 bases in the middle. CDR3 DNA: TGTGCCAGCAGTTTATCGGGCTATGGCTACACCTTC. Protein: CASSLSGYGYTF.

This clonotype was recorded at least ten times. The chain recombines TRBV18 with TRBJ2-2; weak D call: TRBD1 (6 bases). There are 14 residues in the CDR3. The germline gives CDR1 KGHSH, CDR2 LQKENI. The germline V and J ends were trimmed by 4 bases and 5 bases, with 11 bases remaining between them. As DNA, the CDR3 is TGTGCCAGCTCACTACAGGGCCCAACCGGGGAGCTGTTTTTT. Translation: CASSLQGPTGELFF.

This clonotype was picked up many times. The chain has TRBV9 and TRBJ1-2; 9 nucleotides align to TRBD1. Germline CDR1 and CDR2: SGDLS and YYNGEE. V was pared by 4 bases and J by 2 bases, with 9 bases of the junction left unmatched. This CDR3 is built from 16 residues. The CDR3 sequence is CASSWDRANVNYGYTF. CDR3 nucleotides: TGTGCCAGCAGCTGGGACAGGGCAAACGTAAACTATGGCTACACCTTC.

The sample holds a few counts of this clonotype. The chain couples TRBV9 to TRBJ2-7; 10 nucleotides line up with TRBD1. The germline CDR1 and CDR2 sequences are SGDLS and YYNGEE. This CDR3 is 18 amino acids long. V shed 0 bases, J shed 1 base, and the junction held 10 bases outside the gene matches. CDR3 sequence (DNA): TGTGCCAGCAGCGTAGAGGGGACAGGGGAACCAAGGTCCTACGAGCAGTACTTC. Its protein is CASSVEGTGEPRSYEQYF.

V gene TRBV7-9 combines with J gene TRBJ2-6; perhaps TRBD2 as D (6 bases). The V and J ends lost 1 base and 1 base respectively, with 17 bases between them. Germline values: CDR1 SEHNR, CDR2 FQNEAQ (reference sequence). There are 19 residues in the CDR3. The CDR3 sequence is CASSLGGGSEWSGANVLTF. In DNA form, the CDR3 reads TGTGCCAGCAGCTTAGGGGGAGGTTCCGAATGGTCTGGGGCCAACGTCCTGACTTTC.

The chain has TRBV5-4 and TRBJ2-5; no definite D call. Trimming left V 0 bases short and J 1 base short, with 4 bases between. Germline V gives CDR1 SGHNT, CDR2 YYREEE (reference sequence). The CDR3 spans 13 residues. This CDR3 reads CASSLGSQETQYF. In DNA form, the CDR3 reads TGTGCCAGCAGCTTGGGCAGCCAAGAGACCCAGTACTTC.

This clonotype was counted at least ten times. The rearrangement joins TRBV15 to TRBJ1-5; D is uncertain. V lost 5 bases to trimming and J lost 3 bases, with 11 bases between them. The CDR3 is 14 residues long. From germline, CDR1 is LNHNV and CDR2 YYDKDF (reference sequence). CDR3 in amino acids: CATSPGGLNQPQHF. The CDR3 region has the DNA TGTGCCACCAGCCCGGGCGGCCTCAATCAGCCCCAGCATTTT.

The genes are TRBV7-2 and TRBJ2-7; 10 bases are a match to TRBD2. The CDR3 sequence is 15 residues long. V was pared by 5 bases and J by 2 bases, with 6 bases of the junction left unmatched. Germline lookup yields CDR1 SGHTA and CDR2 FQGNSA. The CDR3 region is CASSNSGGKTYEQYF. The CDR3 DNA follows: TGTGCCAGCAGCAATAGCGGGGGGAAGACCTACGAGCAGTACTTC. The full variable domain, with the rest looked up from reference TRBV7-2 and TRBJ2-7, is GAGVSQSPSNKVTEKGKDVELRCDPISGHTALYWYRQSLGQGLEFLIYFQGNSAPDKSGLPSDRFSAERTGGSVSTLTIQRTQQEDSAVYLCASSNSGGKTYEQYFGPGTRLTVT.

The genes are TRBV16 and TRBJ1-1; possibly TRBD1 for D (5 bases). V was trimmed by 0 bases and J by 1 base, leaving 9 bases between them. The CDR3 length is 15 residues. The germline V gene has CDR1 KGHSY and CDR2 FQNENV. DNA of the CDR3: TGTGCCAGCAGCCAATCAGGGGCGGCGAACACTGAAGCTTTCTTT. This codes for CASSQSGAANTEAFF.

This clonotype was detected only a few times. The chain joins TRBV6-2 or TRBV6-3 to TRBJ2-7; no definite D call. Trimming cost V 4 bases and J 3 bases, with 7 bases left between them. Germline V CDR1 and CDR2: MNHEY, SVGEGT. The CDR3 loop spans 12 amino acids. The CDR3 here is CASSWDYYEQYF. The CDR3 DNA sequence: TGTGCCAGCAGTTGGGATTACTACGAGCAGTACTTC.

The sample holds many counts of this clonotype. The chain links TRBV19 to TRBJ2-7; 10 nucleotides agree with TRBD1. The CDR3 runs 12 residues. Unmatched junction bases numbered 9, after V lost 10 bases and J lost 9 bases. The germline gives CDR1 LNHDA, CDR2 SQIVND (reference sequence). The CDR3 bases are TGTGCCACCAGGGACAGGGGCGGAGGGCAGTACTTC. Protein: CATRDRGGGQYF.

This clonotype was seen more than once but under ten times. The rearrangement links TRBV4-2 to TRBJ2-7, with unresolved D. Germline V gene sequence: CDR1 LGHNA, CDR2 YNFKEQ. V was trimmed by 4 bases and J by 1 base, leaving 8 bases between them. The CDR3 sequence is 13 residues long. The CDR3 DNA sequence: TGTGCCAGCAGCCCGATGTCGTCCTACGAGCAGTACTTC. Translated, it gives CASSPMSSYEQYF.

A word on this clonotype: A much larger clone is a single base away; this may be a read error. The gene calls are TRBV20-1 and TRBJ2-3; possibly TRBD2 for D (6 bases). V was trimmed by 5 bases and J by 4 bases, leaving 22 bases between them. The CDR3 contains 16 residues. Per germline, CDR1 DFQATT and CDR2 SNEGSKA (reference sequence). The CDR3 DNA sequence: TGCAGTGCTTCCCTCGCGGGGCGGGGCCTCGCAGATACGCAGTATTTT. Protein: CSASLAGRGLADTQYF.

This clonotype came up many times. J is TRBJ1-1 and V is TRBV18; D is unclear. Trimming pared 3 bases from V and 0 bases from J, leaving 8 bases between. The CDR3 has 14 amino acids. The germline gives CDR1 KGHSH, CDR2 LQKENI. The CDR3 bases are TGTGCCAGCTCACCGTGGAACATGAACACTGAAGCTTTCTTT. Residues: CASSPWNMNTEAFF.

This clonotype has at least ten counts. V gene TRBV20-1 combines with J gene TRBJ2-5; no clear D gene. The germline V and J ends were trimmed by 4 bases and 2 bases, with 8 bases remaining between them. The CDR3 loop spans 12 amino acids. Germline V gives CDR1 DFQATT, CDR2 SNEGSKA (reference sequence). DNA of the CDR3: TGCAGTGCTATGGCAGGTCAAGAGACCCAGTACTTC. It codes for CSAMAGQETQYF.